Following are 21 T cell receptor beta chains from one sample sequenced in a study of OX40 agonist ivuxolimab in advanced cancers. Generated by immunoSEQ multiplex PCR, the TCRdb table keeps only in-frame clones and is missing some. This table holds 75,000 to 95,000 clones, roughly 87% found once. Sample: CD4+ or CD8+ T cells sorted from blood, taken in a trial of the OX40 agonist ivuxolimab. The receptors come from an adult with an advanced solid tumor such as melanoma, head and neck, liver or kidney cancer.

The chain has TRBV4-1 and TRBJ1-5; tentatively, D is TRBD1 (5 bases). Trimming removed 3 bases from V and 4 bases from J, with 22 bases in between. Germline loops: CDR1 MGHRA, CDR2 YSYEKL. The CDR3 sequence is 18 residues long. CDR3 sequence: CASSHPEGSDPRNQPQHF. The DNA for the CDR3 is TGCGCCAGCAGCCATCCCGAGGGGAGTGACCCCAGGAATCAGCCCCAGCATTTT.

The V gene is TRBV7-2, the J gene TRBJ2-3; no definite D call. This CDR3 is 14 amino acids long. Trimming stripped 6 bases from V and 4 bases from J, with 14 bases between. Per germline, CDR1 SGHTA and CDR2 FQGNSA. CDR3 nucleotide sequence: TGTGCCAGCAGACAAATTGACTCCGCAGATACGCAGTATTTT. Translation gives CASRQIDSADTQYF.

The chain couples TRBV6-5 to TRBJ1-5; D is unresolved. V was shortened by 8 bases and J by 3 bases, with 11 bases between the two germline ends. This CDR3 contains 13 residues. The V gene's germline CDR1 is MNHEY and CDR2 SVGAGI. The CDR3: CASCRTFNQPQHF. CDR3 sequence (DNA): TGTGCCAGCTGTAGGACTTTCAATCAGCCCCAGCATTTT.

This sequence joins TRBV11-2 and TRBJ1-6; D unresolved. V was pared by 0 bases and J by 3 bases, with 6 bases between. The germline CDR1 and CDR2 sequences are SGHAT and FQNNGV. This CDR3 spans 15 amino acids. CDR3 nucleotide sequence: TGTGCCAGCAGCTTAGATCCTAGCTATAATTCACCCCTCCACTTT. Protein: CASSLDPSYNSPLHF.

V usage is TRBV16 and J usage is TRBJ2-7, with 7 positions matching TRBD1. The CDR3 length is 15 residues. Germline V gives CDR1 KGHSY, CDR2 FQNENV. With 4 bases clipped from V and 4 bases from J, the junction kept 10 bases outside the gene matches. CDR3 in amino acids: CASSRRDEGAYEQYF. In DNA form, the CDR3 reads TGTGCCAGCAGCCGACGGGACGAGGGGGCGTACGAGCAGTACTTC.

This clone has just a few counts. The V gene is TRBV18, the J gene TRBJ1-5; no clear D. Germline-derived CDR1 and CDR2 are KGHSH and LQKENI. The CDR3 is 13 residues long. Trimming removed 2 bases at V and 3 bases at J, with 5 bases between. CDR3 region: CASSPGNNQPQHF. The CDR3 DNA reads TGTGCCAGCTCACCAGGAAACAATCAGCCCCAGCATTTT.

The chain combines TRBV30 with TRBJ2-2; D might be TRBD2 (5 bases). The CDR3 has 13 amino acids. Germline lookup yields CDR1 GTSNPN and CDR2 SVGIG (reference sequence). Trimming took 5 bases from V and 7 from J, leaving 14 bases between them. This CDR3 reads CAWGEGFGGELFF. As DNA, the CDR3 is TGTGCCTGGGGAGAGGGTTTTGGCGGGGAGCTGTTTTTT.

This chain connects TRBV2 to TRBJ2-1, with D perhaps TRBD1 (6 bases). From germline, CDR1 is SNHLY and CDR2 FYNNEI. The CDR3 has 15 amino acids. The V end lost 7 bases, the J end lost 6 bases, and 19 bases lay between the germline ends. The CDR3 is CASTTSWDTFNEQFF. For the CDR3, the DNA is TGTGCCAGCACTACCTCCTGGGACACGTTCAATGAGCAGTTCTTC.

Relative to its sample, this clone is medium-sized. CDR3 sequence: CASSEFASGRAYEQYF. The CDR3 bases are TGTGCCAGCAGTGAATTCGCGAGCGGGAGGGCCTACGAGCAGTACTTC. The gene calls are TRBV28 and TRBJ2-7; 10 bases fit TRBD2. This CDR3 is 16 amino acids long. CDR1 MDHEN and CDR2 SYDVKM come from the germline V gene. V was clipped by 5 bases and J by 2 bases; unmatched bases: 9.

The V call is TRBV19, the J call TRBJ2-3; 8 bases align to TRBD2. The CDR3 consists of 15 residues. Trimming cost V 1 base and J 0 bases; bases outside gene matches: 0. Germline-derived CDR1 and CDR2 are LNHDA and SQIVND (reference sequence). CDR3 in DNA: TGTGCCAGTAGTATAGCGGGGGGGAGCACAGATACGCAGTATTTT. Amino acid sequence: CASSIAGGSTDTQYF.

This clone occurred a few times. The rearrangement joins TRBV30 to TRBJ1-1; unclear D gene. This CDR3 contains 11 residues. With 2 bases removed from V and 6 bases from J, the gap between germline ends came to 7 bases. Looked up from germline, CDR1 is GTSNPN and CDR2 is SVGIG (reference sequence). CDR3 region: CAWSWGPEAFF. The CDR3 DNA reads as TGTGCCTGGAGTTGGGGTCCTGAAGCTTTCTTT. Drawing the rest from reference TRBV30 and TRBJ1-1, the complete variable domain is SQTIHQWPATLVQPVGSPLSLECTVEGTSNPNLYWYRQAAGRGLQLLFYSVGIGQISSEVPQNLSASRPQDRQFILSSKKLLLSDSGFYLCAWSWGPEAFFGQGTRLTVV.

This clone was seen once. The CDR3 reads CASSYFGHEAFF. The CDR3 DNA is TGTGCCAGCAGTTACTTTGGTCACGAAGCTTTCTTT. The V call is TRBV6-5, the J call TRBJ1-1; no definite D call. CDR1 and CDR2 (germline): MNHEY, SVGAGI. CDR3 size: 12 residues. Trimming removed 1 base at V and 8 bases at J, with 8 bases between.

This clone turned up a few times. The V call is TRBV4-1, the J call TRBJ1-2; D ambiguous. The V gene's germline CDR1 is MGHRA and CDR2 YSYEKL. Trimming took 1 base from V and 0 from J, leaving 9 bases between them. The CDR3 is 15 residues long. The CDR3 sequence is CASSQVPSANYGYTF. In DNA, the CDR3 is TGCGCCAGCAGCCAAGTTCCTAGCGCTAACTATGGCTACACCTTC.

The V and J genes are TRBV6-5 and TRBJ2-7; D possibly corresponds to TRBD2 (6 bases). With 4 bases removed from V and 7 bases from J, the gap between germline ends came to 20 bases. CDR1 is MNHEY and CDR2 is SVGAGI in the germline V gene. The CDR3 contains 15 residues. Written as DNA, the CDR3 is TGTGCCAGCAGTTCGACCGGGACGGGGGTTGGAGAGCAGTACTTC. This sequence encodes CASSSTGTGVGEQYF.

This rearrangement joins TRBV5-1 to TRBJ1-1; weak D call: TRBD1 (5 bases). There are 13 residues in the CDR3. V was cut by 4 bases and J by 4 bases, with 11 bases left in between. Germline V gives CDR1 SGHRS, CDR2 YFSETQ. The CDR3 reads CASSEGYSTEAFF. CDR3 nucleotides: TGCGCCAGCAGCGAGGGGTATTCCACTGAAGCTTTCTTT.

The genes are TRBV23-1 and TRBJ1-1, with TRBD1 matching 9 bases. TRBV23-1 qualifies as an ORF whose function is uncertain. The V segment lost 1 base and the J segment 4 bases; nucleotides outside the gene matches: 4. The CDR3 spans 15 residues. The CDR3 region is CASSQLQGASTEAFF. Written as DNA, the CDR3 is TGCGCCAGCAGTCAATTACAGGGGGCGTCCACTGAAGCTTTCTTT.

The V and J genes are TRBV11-2 and TRBJ2-6; 7 bases are a match to TRBD1. There are 18 residues in the CDR3. Germline lookup yields CDR1 SGHAT and CDR2 FQNNGV. V lost 0 bases, J lost 0 bases, and 5 bases stayed unmatched. DNA of the CDR3: TGTGCCAGCAGCTTAGAAGCAGGGGGTATCTCTGGGGCCAACGTCCTGACTTTC. Its translation is CASSLEAGGISGANVLTF.

This clone was seen once. The genes are TRBV18 and TRBJ1-1, with unresolved D. CDR1 and CDR2 from the germline V gene are KGHSH and LQKENI. V was pared by 4 bases and J by 0 bases, with 6 bases between. The CDR3 length is 13 residues. The CDR3 loop is CASSQGLNTEAFF. The CDR3 DNA reads TGTGCCAGCTCACAAGGGTTGAACACTGAAGCTTTCTTT.

The rearrangement links TRBV9 to TRBJ2-4; TRBD2 might be the D (6 bases). The germline gives CDR1 SGDLS, CDR2 YYNGEE. The ends were cut back, 2 bases at V and 6 bases at J, with 12 bases in the middle. This CDR3 is built from 14 residues. CDR3 region: CASSVAGLSNIQYF. CDR3 sequence (DNA): TGTGCCAGCAGCGTCGCAGGACTATCAAACATTCAGTACTTC.

J is TRBJ2-5 and V is TRBV7-2; D is uncertain. This CDR3 has 12 residues. Germline lookup yields CDR1 SGHTA and CDR2 FQGNSA. Trimming stripped 2 bases from V and 4 bases from J, with 5 bases between. CDR3 protein: CASSLFLETQYF. CDR3 nucleotides: TGTGCCAGCAGCTTATTCTTAGAGACCCAGTACTTC.

This clone has a handful of counts. V and J are TRBV19 and TRBJ1-2; 9 nucleotides match TRBD1. CDR1 LNHDA and CDR2 SQIVND come from the germline V gene (reference sequence). J gave up 8 bases and V 0 bases, and 4 bases lay outside the gene matches. The CDR3 is made up of 14 amino acids. CDR3 region: CASSIEQGAGGYTF. CDR3 nucleotide sequence: TGTGCCAGTAGTATAGAACAGGGGGCGGGAGGCTACACCTTC. Variable domain in full (rest from reference TRBV19 and TRBJ1-2): DGGITQSPKYLFRKEGQNVTLSCEQNLNHDAMYWYRQDPGQGLRLIYYSQIVNDFQKGDIAEGYSVSREKKESFPLTVTSAQKNPTAFYLCASSIEQGAGGYTFGSGTRLTVV.